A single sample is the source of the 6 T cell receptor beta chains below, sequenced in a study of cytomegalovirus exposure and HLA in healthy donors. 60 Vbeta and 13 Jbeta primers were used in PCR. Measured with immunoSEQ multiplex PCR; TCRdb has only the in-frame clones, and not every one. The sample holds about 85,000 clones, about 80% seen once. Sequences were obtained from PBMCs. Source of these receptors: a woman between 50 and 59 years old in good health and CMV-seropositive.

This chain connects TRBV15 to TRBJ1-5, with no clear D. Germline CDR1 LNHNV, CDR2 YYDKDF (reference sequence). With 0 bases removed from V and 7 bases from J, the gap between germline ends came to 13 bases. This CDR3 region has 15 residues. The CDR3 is CATSREGGSRQPQHF. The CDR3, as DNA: TGTGCCACCAGCAGAGAAGGAGGGTCCCGGCAGCCCCAGCATTTT.

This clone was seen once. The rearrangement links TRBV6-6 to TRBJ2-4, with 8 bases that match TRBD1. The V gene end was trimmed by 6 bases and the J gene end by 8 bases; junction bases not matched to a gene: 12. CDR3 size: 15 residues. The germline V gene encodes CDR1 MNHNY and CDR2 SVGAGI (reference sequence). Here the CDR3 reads CASSMGRGPRDIQYF. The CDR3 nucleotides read TGTGCCAGCAGCATGGGCAGGGGGCCCAGGGACATTCAGTACTTC.

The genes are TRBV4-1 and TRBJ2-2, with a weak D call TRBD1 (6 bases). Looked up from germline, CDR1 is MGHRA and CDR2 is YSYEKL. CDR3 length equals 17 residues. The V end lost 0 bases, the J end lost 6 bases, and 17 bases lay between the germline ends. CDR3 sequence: CASSQEVARGRAGELFF. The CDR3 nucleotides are TGCGCCAGCAGCCAAGAAGTCGCCAGGGGAAGGGCCGGGGAGCTGTTTTTT.

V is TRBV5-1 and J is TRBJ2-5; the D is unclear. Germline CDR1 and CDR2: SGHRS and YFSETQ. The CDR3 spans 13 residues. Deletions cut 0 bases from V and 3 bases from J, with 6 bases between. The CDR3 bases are TGCGCCAGCAGCTTGGGCCAGAAAGAGACCCAGTACTTC. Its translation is CASSLGQKETQYF. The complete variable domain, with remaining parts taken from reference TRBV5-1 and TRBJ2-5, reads KAGVTQTPRYLIKTRGQQVTLSCSPISGHRSVSWYQQTPGQGLQFLFEYFSETQRNKGNFPGRFSGRQFSNSRSEMNVSTLELGDSALYLCASSLGQKETQYFGPGTRLLVL.

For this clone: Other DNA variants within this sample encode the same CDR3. CDR3 DNA: TGTGCCAGCAGCCTGTTCGGGACACTAAACACCATATATTTT. It translates to CASSLFGTLNTIYF. The chain has TRBV5-6 and TRBJ1-3; D possibly corresponds to TRBD1 (6 bases). The CDR3 covers 14 residues. CDR1 SGHDT and CDR2 YYEEEE come from the germline V gene. The V and J ends lost 4 bases and 6 bases respectively, with 14 bases between them. Using reference TRBV5-6 and TRBJ1-3 for the parts outside the CDR3, the full variable domain is DAGVTQSPTHLIKTRGQQVTLRCSPKSGHDTVSWYQQALGQGPQFIFQYYEEEERQRGNFPDRFSGHQFPNYSSELNVNALLLGDSALYLCASSLFGTLNTIYFGEGSWLTVV.

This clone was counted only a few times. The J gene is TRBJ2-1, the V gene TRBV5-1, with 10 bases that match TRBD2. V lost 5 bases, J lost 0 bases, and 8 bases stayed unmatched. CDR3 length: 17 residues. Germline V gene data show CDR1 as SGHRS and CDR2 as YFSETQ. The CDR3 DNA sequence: TGCGCCAGCAGACCAGCGGGGGGGCAGAGCTCCTACAATGAGCAGTTCTTC. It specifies CASRPAGGQSSYNEQFF. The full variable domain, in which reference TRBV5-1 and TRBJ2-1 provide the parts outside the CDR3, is KAGVTQTPRYLIKTRGQQVTLSCSPISGHRSVSWYQQTPGQGLQFLFEYFSETQRNKGNFPGRFSGRQFSNSRSEMNVSTLELGDSALYLCASRPAGGQSSYNEQFFGPGTRLTVL.